One and the same sample provided the 18 T cell receptor beta chains below, sequenced in a study of T cells in localized non-small cell lung cancer. TCRdb's table, derived via immunoSEQ multiplex PCR, lists solely in-frame clones and lacks some. The table shows roughly 6,000 clones, with around 83% occurring only once. Sequences were derived from peripheral blood mononuclear cells, sampled before any cancer treatment. These receptors were obtained from a female donor aged 60 or older with stage II lung adenocarcinoma.

The chain couples TRBV28 to TRBJ2-1, with 11 bases that match TRBD2. Germline V lookup: CDR1 MDHEN, CDR2 SYDVKM. After removal of 4 bases from V and 8 bases from J, the junction contained 10 bases not matched to a gene. This CDR3 is 16 amino acids long. For the CDR3, the DNA is TGTGCCAGCAGTTCAATTAGCGGGGGGGCGAATTATGAGCAGTTCTTC. This translates into CASSSISGGANYEQFF.

Comment on this clone: One end of the junction does not line up with germline, which may come from a read error. V gene TRBV7-7 combines with J gene TRBJ2-7, with 10 bases that match TRBD1. In germline, CDR1 is SSHAT, CDR2 FNYEAQ (reference sequence). The CDR3 has 13 residues. In nucleotides, the CDR3 is TGTGCTAGCAGCCGGGACAGGGGAGGCGAGCAGTACTTC. It codes for CASSRDRGGEQYF.

The gene calls are TRBV10-2 and TRBJ1-2; unclear D gene. Germline V lookup: CDR1 WSHSY, CDR2 SAAADI. Trimming left V 0 bases short and J 3 bases short, with 5 bases between. CDR3 length: 13 amino acids. CDR3 nucleotides: TGCGCCAGCAGTGAGTCTCACGACTATGGCTACACCTTC. This sequence encodes CASSESHDYGYTF.

The chain links TRBV6-4 to TRBJ2-7; D is ambiguous. The V end lost 3 bases, the J end lost 6 bases, and 12 bases lay between the germline ends. The CDR3 sequence is 13 residues long. CDR1 and CDR2 (germline): MRHNA, SNTAGT. For the CDR3, the DNA is TGTGCCAGCAGTGAAGAGGATCTGGGCGAGCAGTACTTC. Encoded protein: CASSEEDLGEQYF.

The chain links TRBV5-1 to TRBJ2-1; 10 nucleotides match TRBD1. After removal of 3 bases from V and 7 bases from J, the junction contained 13 bases not matched to a gene. The germline gives CDR1 SGHRS, CDR2 YFSETQ. The CDR3 is made up of 17 amino acids. In nucleotides, the CDR3 is TGCGCCAGCAGCTCCTCTCCGGGGACAGGGGTGGGAAATGAGCAGTTCTTC. It encodes CASSSSPGTGVGNEQFF.

This rearrangement joins TRBV2 to TRBJ2-5, with D perhaps TRBD1 (6 bases). Germline-derived CDR1 and CDR2 are SNHLY and FYNNEI. The CDR3 extends over 14 amino acids. Trimming stripped 6 bases from V and 5 bases from J, with 16 bases between. This chain's CDR3 is CASRPTGKGETQYF. CDR3 in DNA: TGTGCCAGCAGACCCACAGGGAAGGGCGAGACCCAGTACTTC.

This clone appeared once. The rearrangement uses TRBV4-1 and TRBJ2-3, with 11 bases identical to TRBD2. Trimming took 4 bases from V and 4 from J; bases not matched to a gene: 4. Germline values: CDR1 MGHRA, CDR2 YSYEKL. This CDR3 is 15 amino acids long. The CDR3 reads CASSLDSGGADTQYF. The CDR3 DNA reads TGCGCCAGCAGCCTAGATAGCGGGGGGGCAGATACGCAGTATTTT.

The sample holds a few counts of this clone. The chain employs TRBV9 and TRBJ1-3; D ambiguous. This CDR3 region has 16 residues. Germline V gene lookup returns CDR1 SGDLS and CDR2 YYNGEE. V lost 0 bases and J lost 0, with 10 bases in between. The CDR3 bases are TGTGCCAGCAGCGTAGGAACGGAAATCTCTGGAAACACCATATATTTT. Translated: CASSVGTEISGNTIYF.

This clone was found once. This chain uses TRBV6-5 with TRBJ1-2, with 8 positions matching TRBD1. Losses at the gene ends were 2 bases for V and 8 bases for J; bases not matched to a gene: 7. The CDR3 is 14 amino acids. Germline CDR1 and CDR2: MNHEY and SVGAGI. The CDR3 is CASSYAGRGLGYTF. The CDR3 coding sequence is TGTGCCAGCAGTTACGCCGGCAGGGGGCTAGGCTACACCTTC.

The rearrangement joins TRBV5-5 to TRBJ1-1; D gene uncertain. Germline V CDR1 and CDR2: SGHKS, YYEKEE (reference sequence). CDR3 length: 13 amino acids. Trimming cost V 5 bases and J 0 bases, with 8 bases left between them. Written as DNA, the CDR3 is TGTGCCAGCAGAGGCACCTTGAACACTGAAGCTTTCTTT. This codes for CASRGTLNTEAFF.

This chain joins TRBV6-5 and TRBJ1-1; D unclear. The V gene's germline CDR1 is MNHEY and CDR2 SVGAGI. The CDR3 is 14 amino acids. V lost 6 bases and J lost 8, with 19 bases in between. CDR3 region: CASRPGREPFEAFF. CDR3 in DNA: TGTGCCAGCAGACCTGGACGTGAACCCTTCGAAGCTTTCTTT.

This chain uses TRBV28 with TRBJ2-7; TRBD1 agrees at 9 bases. The CDR3 consists of 15 residues. The V and J ends lost 3 bases and 7 bases, in that order; junction bases with no gene match: 10. Germline CDR1 MDHEN, CDR2 SYDVKM. CDR3: CASSLGTGTGKEQYV. Written as DNA, the CDR3 is TGTGCCAGCAGTTTGGGGACCGGGACAGGGAAGGAGCAGTACGTC.

This chain uses TRBV2 with TRBJ2-2, with D possibly being TRBD1 (5 bases). Germline CDR1 reads SNHLY; CDR2 reads FYNNEI. The V end was cut by 8 bases, the J end by 0 bases, with 7 bases between. The CDR3 is made up of 13 amino acids. DNA for the CDR3: TGTGCCAGCGCAGGGACGAACACCGGGGAGCTGTTTTTT. This encodes CASAGTNTGELFF.

V is TRBV6-1 and J is TRBJ2-5; TRBD2 matches 10 bases. The germline CDR1 and CDR2 sequences are MNHNS and SASEGT. Trimming at V came to 3 bases and at J to 6 bases, leaving 1 base not matched to a gene. The CDR3 covers 13 residues. In DNA, the CDR3 is TGTGCCAGCAGTGATAGCGGGGGGAAGACCCAGTACTTC. Its protein is CASSDSGGKTQYF.

The gene calls are TRBV6-4 and TRBJ2-7; D possibly corresponds to TRBD2 (6 bases). V lost 2 bases to trimming and J lost 2 bases, with 7 bases between them. The CDR3 length is 13 residues. The V gene's germline CDR1 is MRHNA and CDR2 SNTAGT. CDR3 sequence: CASSDTGAYEQYV. DNA for the CDR3: TGTGCCAGCAGTGACACGGGGGCCTACGAGCAGTACGTC.

This clone is deemed large. The chain recombines TRBV7-8 with TRBJ1-2; the D gene is possibly TRBD1 (6 bases). From germline, CDR1 is SGHVS and CDR2 FQNEAQ. CDR3 size: 14 residues. With 1 base removed from V and 3 bases from J, the gap between germline ends came to 9 bases. The CDR3, as DNA: TGTGCCAGCAGCTTAGGGACAGTTGACTATGGCTACACCTTC. Residues: CASSLGTVDYGYTF. The whole variable domain, remainder taken from reference TRBV7-8 and TRBJ1-2, is GAGVSQSPRYKVAKRGQDVALRCDPISGHVSLFWYQQALGQGPEFLTYFQNEAQLDKSGLPSDRFFAERPEGSVSTLKIQRTQQEDSAVYLCASSLGTVDYGYTFGSGTRLTVV.

V and J are TRBV6-1 and TRBJ2-1; D may be TRBD1 (5 bases). This CDR3 region has 15 residues. Germline lookup yields CDR1 MNHNS and CDR2 SASEGT. V shed 3 bases and J shed 3 bases, with 12 bases lying between them. The CDR3 sequence: CASSETTVFYNEQFF. CDR3 DNA: TGTGCCAGCAGTGAGACGACAGTTTTCTACAATGAGCAGTTCTTC.

V gene TRBV11-2 combines with J gene TRBJ2-7; D is uncertain. The length of the CDR3 is 12 residues. Trimming stripped 5 bases from V and 6 bases from J, with 11 bases between. From germline, CDR1 is SGHAT and CDR2 FQNNGV. The CDR3 DNA sequence: TGTGCCAGCAGCCCCTGGTCGGGCGAGCAGTACTTC. Encoded protein: CASSPWSGEQYF.